The T cell receptor (beta chain) described here comes from a study of CD8+CD57+ T cells in acquired aplastic anemia. General study findings and limits: Patients and controls had CD8+ Simpson's diversity values that were not significantly distinct.

This CDR3 has 13 residues. V lost 7 bases, J lost 6 bases, and 15 bases lay in between. Germline CDR1 and CDR2: LNHDA and SQIVND (reference sequence). Genomic DNA, the template, was used for profiling of the TCR beta VDJ and CDR3. TCRdb ran MiXCR on the reads and lists one entry per CDR3 protein. The data hold 100,000 to 150,000 distinct CDR3 sequences, with over 45% observed a single time. As to this clonotype: Its antigen is still unknown.

The V call is TRBV19, the J call TRBJ1-2; tentative D call: TRBD1 (6 bases). Sequenced sample: sorted CD4+, CD8+, or CD8+CD57+ T cells (not recorded which) from PBMCs. This receptor was taken from a human donor in good health, serving as a control. The CDR3 is CASTLQGRDGYTF. The CDR3, as DNA: TGTGCCAGTACCTTACAGGGTCGAGATGGCTACACCTTC.